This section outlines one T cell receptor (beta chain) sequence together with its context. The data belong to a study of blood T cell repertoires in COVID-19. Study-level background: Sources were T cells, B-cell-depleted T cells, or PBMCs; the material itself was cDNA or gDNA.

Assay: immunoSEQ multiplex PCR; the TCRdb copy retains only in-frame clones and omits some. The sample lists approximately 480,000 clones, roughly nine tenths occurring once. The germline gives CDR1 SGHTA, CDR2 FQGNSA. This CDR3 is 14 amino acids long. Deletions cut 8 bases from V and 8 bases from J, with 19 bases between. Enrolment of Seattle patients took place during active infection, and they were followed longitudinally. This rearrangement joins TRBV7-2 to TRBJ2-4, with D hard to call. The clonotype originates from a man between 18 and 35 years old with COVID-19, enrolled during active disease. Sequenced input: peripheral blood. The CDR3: CASSTQTNLDIQYF. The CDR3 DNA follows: TGTGCCAGCTCCACCCAGACAAATTTGGACATTCAGTACTTC.